This TCR beta chain is drawn from a study of blood T cell repertoires in COVID-19. Study-wide background: Whether acute or convalescent, the COVID-19 samples came from the United States, Italy and Spain.

As handled by the study authors: Using reference gene primer amplification, nucleated cell counts were estimated. This table comes from immunoSEQ multiplex PCR, and its TCRdb copy is limited to in-frame clones, with some not included. The V and J calls and clone size were taken over from that table, and D and trimming were inferred from the DNA. Of about 160,000 clones listed, around 93% are singletons. V was trimmed by 3 bases and J by 0 bases, leaving 15 bases between them. Per germline, CDR1 LGHNA and CDR2 YNFKEQ. The CDR3 covers 18 residues. Sequencing was performed on peripheral blood. V usage is TRBV4-2 and J usage is TRBJ1-6; no reliable D call. This receptor was identified in a woman in her 50s with acute or convalescent COVID-19. DNA of the CDR3: TGTGCCAGCAGCCATGAGGACCAGACTAGCTCCTATAATTCACCCCTCCACTTT. Translation: CASSHEDQTSSYNSPLHF.